The 27 T cell receptor beta chains below come from one sample, sequenced in a study of early T cells in non-severe SARS-CoV-2 infection. TCRdb re-analysed the 5' RACE reads in MiXCR, keeping a single row per CDR3 protein. The table includes 30,000 to 35,000 distinct CDR3 sequences, around 4.4% detected once. Sequenced input: whole blood. All receptors come from an adult who was a healthcare worker with PCR-confirmed SARS-CoV-2 infection or an uninfected control (not recorded which).

The table lists this clonotype with many counts. V is TRBV6-1 and J is TRBJ1-2; no firm D call. The CDR3 totals 16 residues. Looked up from germline, CDR1 is MNHNS and CDR2 is SASEGT. V was clipped by 0 bases and J by 1 base, with 12 bases between them. The CDR3 region is CASSEAGEGINYGYTF. Here the CDR3 DNA reads TGTGCCAGCAGTGAAGCTGGGGAGGGAATTAACTATGGCTACACCTTC.

This clonotype was detected ten times or more. The chain employs TRBV18 and TRBJ1-6, with unresolved D. The CDR3 spans 14 residues. V dropped 3 bases and J dropped 10 bases, with 13 bases sitting between them. Looked up from germline, CDR1 is KGHSH and CDR2 is LQKENI. This CDR3 is CASSPSTIGSPLHF. The CDR3 bases are TGTGCCAGCTCACCTTCGACTATAGGGTCACCCCTCCACTTT.

This chain links TRBV6-2 or TRBV6-3 with TRBJ2-7; 7 positions agree with TRBD2. The V and J ends lost 0 bases and 6 bases, in that order; junction bases with no gene match: 5. The CDR3 spans 14 residues. Germline V CDR1 and CDR2: MNHEY, SVGEGT. The CDR3 coding sequence is TGTGCCAGCAGTTACTCGAGCGGCGGGAGCGAGCAGTACTTC. Translated, it gives CASSYSSGGSEQYF.

By share, this clonotype ranks as medium-sized. The chain joins TRBV10-3 to TRBJ2-3; D gene unclear. CDR1 and CDR2 (germline): ENHRY, SYGVKD. V lost 0 bases to trimming and J lost 6 bases, with 7 bases between them. The CDR3 runs 13 residues. CDR3 sequence: CAISESDGDTQYF. Here the CDR3 DNA reads TGTGCCATCAGTGAGTCTGATGGGGATACGCAGTATTTT.

This clonotype showed up many times. The gene calls are TRBV30 and TRBJ2-3; D unresolved. The CDR3 contains 13 residues. The V and J ends lost 2 bases and 3 bases respectively, with 9 bases between them. Per the germline V gene, CDR1 is GTSNPN and CDR2 is SVGIG (reference sequence). The CDR3 DNA reads TGTGCCTGGAGTACAGTCAGGACAGATACGCAGTATTTT. The encoded protein is CAWSTVRTDTQYF.

The sample holds many counts of this clonotype. The chain joins TRBV20-1 to TRBJ1-2, with 7 positions matching TRBD1. CDR3 size: 12 residues. Germline CDR1 reads DFQATT; CDR2 reads SNEGSKA (reference sequence). V lost 3 bases, J lost 11 bases, and 9 bases stayed unmatched. CDR3 DNA sequence: TGCAGTGCTAGCAAAGACAGGGCAAAGTACACCTTC. Translation: CSASKDRAKYTF.

This clonotype was detected many times. V and J are TRBV18 and TRBJ2-3, with D perhaps matching TRBD2 (6 bases). The CDR3 spans 16 residues. Looked up from germline, CDR1 is KGHSH and CDR2 is LQKENI. Trimming cost V 1 base and J 0 bases, with 11 bases left between them. This CDR3 reads CASSPLGTFSTDTQYF. The CDR3 bases are TGTGCCAGCTCACCACTTGGGACTTTTAGCACAGATACGCAGTATTTT. Full variable domain (remainder filled in from reference TRBV18 and TRBJ2-3): NAGVMQNPRHLVRRRGQEARLRCSPMKGHSHVYWYRQLPEEGLKFMVYLQKENIIDESGMPKERFSAEFPKEGPSILRIQQVVRGDSAAYFCASSPLGTFSTDTQYFGPGTRLTVL.

This clonotype was counted many times. The chain uses TRBV4-2 and TRBJ1-1, with D perhaps TRBD1 (5 bases). This CDR3 has 14 amino acids. Germline lookup yields CDR1 LGHNA and CDR2 YNFKEQ. V gave up 6 bases and J gave up 1 base, with 12 bases separating them. The CDR3: CASRPDNQNTEAFF. The CDR3 bases are TGTGCCAGCAGACCGGACAATCAGAACACTGAAGCTTTCTTT.

This clonotype was counted many times. This chain uses TRBV14 with TRBJ2-2, with D uncertain. Germline V gene sequence: CDR1 SGHDN, CDR2 FVKESK. The CDR3 covers 16 residues. V lost 1 base to trimming and J lost 5 bases, with 14 bases between them. As DNA, the CDR3 is TGTGCCAGCAGCCAAGTGAGGATCATTCGGACCGGGGAGCTGTTTTTT. Amino acids: CASSQVRIIRTGELFF. Filled out from reference TRBV14 and TRBJ2-2, the complete variable domain reads EAGVTQFPSHSVIEKGQTVTLRCDPISGHDNLYWYRRVMGKEIKFLLHFVKESKQDESGMPNNRFLAERTGGTYSTLKVQPAELEDSGVYFCASSQVRIIRTGELFFGEGSRLTVL.

The V gene is TRBV28, the J gene TRBJ2-7; tentatively, D is TRBD2 (5 bases). Looked up from germline, CDR1 is MDHEN and CDR2 is SYDVKM. CDR3 length: 13 residues. The ends were cut back, 7 bases at V and 2 bases at J, with 12 bases in the middle. CDR3 in DNA: TGTGCCAGCACCGGGAACCCTACCTACGAGCAGTACTTC. Translation: CASTGNPTYEQYF.

Written as DNA, the CDR3 is TGTGCCAGCAGCTCCCAGGGGGGGCGCATGCCCACCGAGCAGTTCTTC. It is translated as CASSSQGGRMPTEQFF. The chain carries TRBV7-3 and TRBJ2-1, with D tentatively TRBD1 or TRBD2 (7 bases each). The CDR3 sequence is 16 residues long. Trimming pared 4 bases from V and 10 bases from J, leaving 23 bases between. Germline CDR1 and CDR2: SGHTA and FQGTGA.

This clonotype was seen ten or more times. This chain uses TRBV6-6 with TRBJ2-4; TRBD2 matches at 9 bases. Germline V gives CDR1 MNHNY, CDR2 SVGAGI (reference sequence). Germline trimming cut 9 bases from V and 3 bases from J; bases unmatched to any gene: 3. The length of the CDR3 is 13 residues. For the CDR3, the DNA is TGTGCCAGTAATAGCGGGGGCAAAAACATTCAGTACTTC. Translation gives CASNSGGKNIQYF.

This clonotype was picked up many times. The chain combines TRBV5-4 with TRBJ1-1; no clear D gene. This CDR3 contains 15 residues. V lost 9 bases, J lost 3 bases, and 21 bases lay in between. Germline V CDR1 and CDR2: SGHNT, YYREEE (reference sequence). CDR3 sequence reads: CATSPSSSRHTEAFF. For the CDR3, the DNA is TGTGCCACCTCTCCTTCCTCTTCGCGGCACACTGAAGCTTTCTTT.

This clonotype was counted ten times or more. The chain carries TRBV12-3 or TRBV12-4 and TRBJ2-7; 8 bases are shared with TRBD1. V was pared by 1 base and J by 7 bases, with 9 bases of the junction left unmatched. This CDR3 is built from 15 residues. The CDR3 coding sequence is TGTGCCAGCAGTTTAGGCGGGACAGGCCGGAGAGAGCAGTACTTC. Its translation is CASSLGGTGRREQYF.

This clonotype was seen a handful of times. The V call is TRBV3-1, the J call TRBJ2-7; D call uncertain. CDR3 length equals 14 residues. V was cut by 1 base and J by 2 bases, with 9 bases left in between. CDR1 is LGHDT, CDR2 YNNKEL, per germline (reference sequence). For the CDR3, the DNA is TGTGCCAGCAGCCAAGGGAGCGTTACCTACGAGCAGTACTTC. It specifies CASSQGSVTYEQYF.

This clonotype appeared many times. J is TRBJ1-5 and V is TRBV18; 8 bases map to TRBD1. Germline CDR1 and CDR2: KGHSH and LQKENI. CDR3 length equals 14 residues. J was trimmed by 5 bases and V by 3 bases; bases with no gene match: 3. Here the CDR3 reads CASSPGQGDQPQHF. The CDR3 DNA sequence: TGTGCCAGCTCACCCGGACAGGGAGATCAGCCCCAGCATTTT. Combining the CDR3 with reference TRBV18 and TRBJ1-5 gives the whole variable domain NAGVMQNPRHLVRRRGQEARLRCSPMKGHSHVYWYRQLPEEGLKFMVYLQKENIIDESGMPKERFSAEFPKEGPSILRIQQVVRGDSAAYFCASSPGQGDQPQHFGDGTRLSIL.

In its sample, this clonotype was seen many times. V and J are TRBV12-3 or TRBV12-4 and TRBJ1-5, with D uncertain. V gave up 4 bases and J gave up 2 bases, with 12 bases separating them. CDR3 size: 15 residues. As DNA, the CDR3 is TGTGCCAGCAGTTCGGGGTTTGTGGGCAATCAGCCCCAGCATTTT. Amino acid sequence: CASSSGFVGNQPQHF.

V usage is TRBV6-1 and J usage is TRBJ1-6; possible D gene TRBD1, 5 bases. Germline-derived CDR1 and CDR2 are MNHNS and SASEGT. This CDR3 spans 16 amino acids. Trimming removed 2 bases at V and 7 bases at J, with 15 bases between. The CDR3 DNA sequence: TGTGCCAGCAGTGAAATACAGGCCCTGGGAAATTCACCCCTCCACTTT. This sequence encodes CASSEIQALGNSPLHF.

This clonotype appeared many times. The chain has TRBV6-5 and TRBJ2-3; D remains unclear. Trimming removed 6 bases from V and 5 bases from J, with 18 bases in between. The CDR3 totals 15 residues. Germline values: CDR1 MNHEY, CDR2 SVGAGI. The CDR3 DNA reads TGTGCCAGCAGGATGGACCGGTTTATTAGAGATACGCAGTATTTT. Amino acids: CASRMDRFIRDTQYF.

Only a few counts were recorded for this clonotype. The chain is built from TRBV6-5 and TRBJ2-3; D is undetermined. The CDR3 sequence is 13 residues long. Germline V lookup: CDR1 MNHEY, CDR2 SVGAGI. Trimming left V 2 bases short and J 2 bases short, with 5 bases between. This CDR3 is CASSYGFTDTQYF. The CDR3 DNA is TGTGCCAGCAGTTACGGATTCACAGATACGCAGTATTTT.

The chain links TRBV29-1 to TRBJ2-7; no clear D gene. Trimming removed 4 bases at V and 2 bases at J, with 12 bases between. The germline V gene has CDR1 SQVTM and CDR2 ANQGSEA. This CDR3 spans 13 amino acids. The CDR3 here is CSVVGNFAYEQYF. For the CDR3, the DNA is TGCAGCGTTGTCGGTAATTTTGCCTACGAGCAGTACTTC.

This clonotype was counted ten times or more. V usage is TRBV6-6 and J usage is TRBJ2-7, with 7 bases that match TRBD2. After removal of 0 bases from V and 0 bases from J, the junction contained 8 bases not matched to a gene. Germline CDR1 MNHNY, CDR2 SVGAGI (reference sequence). The CDR3 spans 17 residues. In nucleotides, the CDR3 is TGTGCCAGCAGTTACTCCTTATGGGGGACTACCTCCTACGAGCAGTACTTC. The encoded protein is CASSYSLWGTTSYEQYF.

This clonotype came up a few times. The chain recombines TRBV6-5 with TRBJ2-1; 8 bases fit TRBD1. Looked up from germline, CDR1 is MNHEY and CDR2 is SVGAGI. V shed 0 bases and J 12 bases; nucleotides not matched to a gene: 7. The CDR3 consists of 14 residues. The CDR3 coding sequence is TGTGCCAGCAGTTACTCGAGAGGACAGGGTGGGCAGTTCTTC. Its translation: CASSYSRGQGGQFF.

The rearrangement joins TRBV20-1 to TRBJ2-7; perhaps TRBD1 as D (6 bases). Germline-derived CDR1 and CDR2 are DFQATT and SNEGSKA (reference sequence). V was trimmed by 6 bases and J by 2 bases, leaving 11 bases between them. This CDR3 is built from 12 residues. CDR3 sequence reads: CSARRTAYEQYF. The CDR3 nucleotides read TGCAGTGCCCGTCGGACAGCCTACGAGCAGTACTTC.

As for this clonotype: A much more abundant neighbour one base away suggests this may be a read error. This chain uses TRBV11-2 with TRBJ2-7; D gene uncertain. This CDR3 is built from 13 residues. Trimming took off 2 bases at V and 0 bases at J, with 5 bases between the two ends. Germline assignment: CDR1 SGHAT and CDR2 FQNNGV. In DNA, the CDR3 is TGTGCCAGCAGCTTAAGGTTCTCCTACGAGCAGTACTTC. Amino acids: CASSLRFSYEQYF. Using reference TRBV11-2 and TRBJ2-7 for the parts outside the CDR3, the full variable domain is EAGVAQSPRYKIIEKRQSVAFWCNPISGHATLYWYQQILGQGPKLLIQFQNNGVVDDSQLPKDRFSAERLKGVDSTLKIQPAKLEDSAVYLCASSLRFSYEQYFGPGTRLTVT.

This clonotype has a handful of counts. The chain recombines TRBV5-1 with TRBJ2-6; D is perhaps TRBD1 (5 bases). The V gene's germline CDR1 is SGHRS and CDR2 YFSETQ. The CDR3 contains 13 residues. Trimming stripped 4 bases from V and 3 bases from J, with 5 bases between. CDR3 sequence (DNA): TGCGCCAGCAGCACAGGTGGGGCCAACGTCCTGACTTTC. It translates to CASSTGGANVLTF.

This clonotype was observed at least ten times. The chain employs TRBV5-5 and TRBJ2-4; tentatively, D is TRBD1 or TRBD2 (5 bases each). The CDR3 has 16 residues. Trimming left V 4 bases short and J 8 bases short, with 22 bases between. CDR1 SGHKS and CDR2 YYEKEE come from the germline V gene (reference sequence). This CDR3 is CASSLSGTLGMDIQYF. The DNA for the CDR3 is TGTGCCAGCAGCCTCTCCGGGACCCTGGGGATGGACATTCAGTACTTC.